This T cell receptor beta chain emerged from a study of T-cell memory formation after mild COVID-19. TCRdb reanalysed the 5' RACE reads using MiXCR and keeps one entry per CDR3 protein. Of hundreds of thousands of distinct CDR3 sequences in the sample, 12% to 15% are singletons; the top ten hold about 20%. The CDR3 has 17 residues. V lost 2 bases, J lost 6 bases, and 10 bases stayed unmatched. Germline CDR1 MGHRA, CDR2 YSYEKL. V is TRBV4-1 and J is TRBJ1-1; 12 bases map to TRBD1. The sample consisted of PBMCs or a T cell subset sorted from them (not recorded which). This sequence was found in a man aged 18 to 29 who had mild COVID-19 (a few samples of this study predate the infection). Cell type and time point are not known. CDR3 sequence (DNA): TGCGCCAGCAGCCAACGTCCCGGGACAGGGGGCGTCCCTGAAGCTTTCTTT. Its protein product is CASSQRPGTGGVPEAFF.